This T cell receptor (beta chain) derives from a study of cytomegalovirus exposure and HLA in healthy donors. Study-wide results and caveats: Testing in vitro showed a few CMV-associated chains specific for CMV antigens.

A multiplex PCR was run with 60 Vbeta primers and 13 Jbeta primers. The method was immunoSEQ multiplex PCR; TCRdb's version includes in-frame clones alone and lacks a portion of them. The sample includes around 100,000 clones, roughly 73% seen only once; the top ten take about 4.5%. The germline CDR1 and CDR2 sequences are SGHDN and FVKESK. CDR3 length: 14 residues. Between the trimmed V and J ends, which lost 1 base and 5 bases, there was a span of 11 bases. As to this clone: Antigen: not known.

The sequence came from a male donor in good health and CMV-seropositive. The source material was PBMCs. The rearrangement joins TRBV14 to TRBJ2-5; D not resolved. The DNA for the CDR3 is TGTGCCAGCAGCCAAGTCTCCGGTTTGGAGACCCAGTACTTC. Protein: CASSQVSGLETQYF.